This entry describes one T cell receptor (beta chain). Its antigen is currently unknown. The CDR3 has 14 amino acids. With 2 bases clipped from V and 7 bases from J, the junction kept 4 bases outside the gene matches. Germline values: CDR1 MNHEY, CDR2 SMNVEV (reference sequence). The data belong to a study of CD4 T cells in relation to SARS-CoV-2 and coronaviruses. Whole-study context: The negative reference was HIV-1 Nef peptide pool or peptide-free culture.

The unexposed donors gave CD4+ T cells in 2011-2018, prior to COVID-19. CD4+ T cells were isolated from the cells after about nine days of culture. TCRdb's table, derived via immunoSEQ multiplex PCR, lists solely in-frame clones and lacks some. The sample consists of roughly 18,000 clones, 60% to 80% of them appearing once. V and J are TRBV27 and TRBJ2-7; TRBD2 aligns across 11 bases. The sequencing input was CD4+ T cells from PBMCs, cultured in vitro. The sequence was obtained from a human donor in good health. DNA for the CDR3: TGTGCCAGCAGTTTAAGTAGCGGGAGGGCAGAGCAGTACTTC. It translates to CASSLSSGRAEQYF.